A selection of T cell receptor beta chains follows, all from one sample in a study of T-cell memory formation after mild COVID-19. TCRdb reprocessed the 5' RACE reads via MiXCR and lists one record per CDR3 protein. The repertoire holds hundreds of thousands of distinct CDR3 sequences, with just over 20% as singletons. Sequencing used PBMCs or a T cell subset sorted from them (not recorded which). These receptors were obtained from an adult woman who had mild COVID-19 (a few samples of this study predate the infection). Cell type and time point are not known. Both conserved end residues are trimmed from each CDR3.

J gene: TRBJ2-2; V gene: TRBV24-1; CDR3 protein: ATSGQGPSTGELF
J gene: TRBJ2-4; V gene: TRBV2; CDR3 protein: ASSAQGNIQY
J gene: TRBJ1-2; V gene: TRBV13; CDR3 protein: ASSSTVSGGYT
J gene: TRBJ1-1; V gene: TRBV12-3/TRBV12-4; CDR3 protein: ASRAWEVTEAF
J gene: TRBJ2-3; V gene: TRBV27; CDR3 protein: ASSTGLAKY
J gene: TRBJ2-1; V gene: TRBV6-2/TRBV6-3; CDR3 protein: ASSYGVVEQF
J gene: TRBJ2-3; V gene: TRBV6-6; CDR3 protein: ASSYGTGGRTDTQY
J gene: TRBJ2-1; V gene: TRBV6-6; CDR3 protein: ASSYSPWREGQNEQF
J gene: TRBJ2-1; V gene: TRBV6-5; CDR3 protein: ASSYSAPPGLADNEQF
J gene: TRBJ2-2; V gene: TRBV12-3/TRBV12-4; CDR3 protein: ASMVGFPYTGELF
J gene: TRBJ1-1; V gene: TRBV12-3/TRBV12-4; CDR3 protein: ASSLGGSPMNTEAF
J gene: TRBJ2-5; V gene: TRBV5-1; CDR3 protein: ASSKAGDQETQY
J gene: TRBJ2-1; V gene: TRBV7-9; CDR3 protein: ASADQGREQF
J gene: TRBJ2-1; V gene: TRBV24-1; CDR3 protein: ATSVGQLYNEQF
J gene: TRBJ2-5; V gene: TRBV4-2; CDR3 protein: ASSNRLAGAETQY
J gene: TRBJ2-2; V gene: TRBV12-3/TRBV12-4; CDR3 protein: ASSLLRGSTGELF
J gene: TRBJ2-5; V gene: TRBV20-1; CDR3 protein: SARAYRLAGGPMQETQY
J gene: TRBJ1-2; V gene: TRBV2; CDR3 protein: ASSEALSG
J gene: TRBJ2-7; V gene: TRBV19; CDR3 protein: ASSPAGGAHEQY
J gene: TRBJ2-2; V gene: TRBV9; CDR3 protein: ASSVAISGELF
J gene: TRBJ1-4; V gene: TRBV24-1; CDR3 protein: ATSTGQGGEKLF
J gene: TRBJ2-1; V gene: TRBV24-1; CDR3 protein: ATSDGTGVYNEQF
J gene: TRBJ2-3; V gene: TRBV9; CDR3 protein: ASSVALTSPTQY
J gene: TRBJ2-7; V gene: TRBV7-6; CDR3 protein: ASRQGLSSYEQY
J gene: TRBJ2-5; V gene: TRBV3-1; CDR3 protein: ASSQDGGLALQETQY
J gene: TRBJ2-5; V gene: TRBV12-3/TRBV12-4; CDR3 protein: ASRLSGEETQY
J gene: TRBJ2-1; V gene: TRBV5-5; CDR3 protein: ASSRDRDIGNHNEQF
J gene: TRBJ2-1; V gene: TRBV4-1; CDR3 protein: ASSQPGRLDNEQF
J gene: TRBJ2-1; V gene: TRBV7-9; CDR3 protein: ASPPGADYNEQF
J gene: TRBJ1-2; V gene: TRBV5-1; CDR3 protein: ASSLTVWDGYT
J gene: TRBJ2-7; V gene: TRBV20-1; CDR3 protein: SARGRRGNEFYEQY
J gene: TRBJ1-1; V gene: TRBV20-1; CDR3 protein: SARPDSRNTEAF
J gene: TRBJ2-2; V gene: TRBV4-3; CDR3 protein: ASSQDLIFGGSGRLLGYTGELF
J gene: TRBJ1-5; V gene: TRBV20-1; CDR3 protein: SVGPRRNQPQH
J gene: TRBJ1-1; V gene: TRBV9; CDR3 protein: ASSATFQGTGDFRSPEAF
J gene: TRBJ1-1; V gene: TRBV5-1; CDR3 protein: ASSARSLNTEAF
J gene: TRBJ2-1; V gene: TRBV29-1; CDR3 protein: SVERGNEQF
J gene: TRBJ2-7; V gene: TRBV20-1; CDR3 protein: SARRSLEGLAGGNTYEQY
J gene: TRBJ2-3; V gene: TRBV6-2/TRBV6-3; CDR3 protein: ASSWDGGTDTQY
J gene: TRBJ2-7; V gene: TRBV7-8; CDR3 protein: ASRWDGNSYEQY
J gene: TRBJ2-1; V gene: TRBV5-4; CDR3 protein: ASSLEGQRHNEQF
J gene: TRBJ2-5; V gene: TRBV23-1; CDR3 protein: ASSRIKGLAGGQETQY
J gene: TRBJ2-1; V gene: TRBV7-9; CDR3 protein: ASSSDMNYNEQF
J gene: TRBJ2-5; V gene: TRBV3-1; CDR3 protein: ASTRTKETQY
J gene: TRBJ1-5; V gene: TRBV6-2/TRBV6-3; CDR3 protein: ASSYSPDDGGPQH
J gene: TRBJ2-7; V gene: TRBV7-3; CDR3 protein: ASSFDRGLSYEQY